There are a few counts of the clone carrying this TCR beta chain. The PCR ran on 60 Vbeta and 13 Jbeta primers. The assay was immunoSEQ multiplex PCR, and TCRdb's table has in-frame clones only and misses some. The sample shows about 120,000 clones, roughly 9% of them seen only once. The CDR3 is 15 residues long. V shed 3 bases, J shed 5 bases, and the junction held 9 bases outside the gene matches. Germline V CDR1 and CDR2: SEHNR, FQNEAQ (reference sequence). This sample stems from a study of cytomegalovirus exposure and HLA in healthy donors. The rearrangement links TRBV7-9 to TRBJ2-5, with 7 bases lining up with TRBD1. The TCR originated in a woman aged 35 to 49 in good health and CMV-seropositive. Sequences were obtained from PBMCs. CDR3 sequence reads: CASSFYRGSSETQYF. CDR3 in DNA: TGTGCCAGCAGCTTCTACAGGGGAAGTAGCGAGACCCAGTACTTC.